This T cell receptor beta chain is from a study of circulating and synovial CD4+ cells in juvenile arthritis. Study-wide results and caveats: Diversity here was lower than in bulk blood CD4 cells.

About this clone itself: What it recognizes is unknown.

V was clipped by 5 bases and J by 2 bases; unmatched bases: 7. The germline V gene encodes CDR1 SGHDN and CDR2 FVKESK. CDR3 length: 15 amino acids. Repertoires were generated with immunoSEQ multiplex PCR, while TCRdb's copy carries only in-frame clones and drops some. The sample lists 30,000 or so clones, 90% to 95% seen once, with approximately 0.68% in the top ten. V usage is TRBV14 and J usage is TRBJ2-7, with 9 bases identical to TRBD2. Sequencing used CD4+ T cells from blood. The sequence was collected from a human donor with juvenile idiopathic arthritis. CDR3 in amino acids: CASSYRAGGAYEQYF. The CDR3 DNA reads TGTGCCAGCAGCTACCGGGCGGGAGGGGCCTACGAGCAGTACTTC.